This T cell receptor (beta chain) was profiled in a study of PD-L1 blockade in urothelial cancer. Study context: Starting around 2014, patients were given atezolizumab (1,200 mg intravenously every 3 weeks). In the patient group, about 85% of the roughly 29 were males with bladder-origin urothelial cancer.

Each PCR had synthetic TCR analog templates added to it as a spike-in. Sequenced by immunoSEQ multiplex PCR; TCRdb stores in-frame clones only, minus some. The data contain about 29,000 clones, 85% to 90% of them seen just once; the ten biggest clones take up around 1.9%. Germline assignment: CDR1 MNHEY and CDR2 SVGAGI. The CDR3 is 15 residues long. With 7 bases removed from V and 1 base from J, the gap between germline ends came to 14 bases. The source was PBMCs, collected around atezolizumab (anti-PD-L1) treatment. The chain joins TRBV6-5 to TRBJ1-5, with unresolved D. This clonotype was sampled from a man in his forties or fifties with urothelial cancer. In nucleotides, the CDR3 is TGTGCCAGCAACCCGGGAGGGTGGAGCAATCAGCCCCAGCATTTT. As protein: CASNPGGWSNQPQHF.